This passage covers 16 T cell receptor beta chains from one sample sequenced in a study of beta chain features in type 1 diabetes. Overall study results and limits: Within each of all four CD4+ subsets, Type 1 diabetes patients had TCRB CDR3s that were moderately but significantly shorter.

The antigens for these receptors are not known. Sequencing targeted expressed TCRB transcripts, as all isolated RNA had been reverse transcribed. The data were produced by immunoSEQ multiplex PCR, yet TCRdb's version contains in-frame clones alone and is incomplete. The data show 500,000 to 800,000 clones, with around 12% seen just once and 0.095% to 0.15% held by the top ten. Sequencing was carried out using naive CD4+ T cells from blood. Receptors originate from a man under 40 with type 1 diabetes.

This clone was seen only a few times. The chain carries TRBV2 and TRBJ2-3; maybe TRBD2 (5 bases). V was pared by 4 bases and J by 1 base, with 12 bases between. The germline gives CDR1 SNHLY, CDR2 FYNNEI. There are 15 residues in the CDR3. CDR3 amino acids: CASSVALGGTDTQYF. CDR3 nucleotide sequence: TGTGCCAGCAGTGTAGCACTCGGGGGCACAGATACGCAGTATTTT. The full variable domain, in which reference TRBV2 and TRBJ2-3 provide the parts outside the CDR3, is EPEVTQTPSHQVTQMGQEVILRCVPISNHLYFYWYRQILGQKVEFLVSFYNNEISEKSEIFDDQFSVERPDGSNFTLKIRSTKLEDSAMYFCASSVALGGTDTQYFGPGTRLTVL.

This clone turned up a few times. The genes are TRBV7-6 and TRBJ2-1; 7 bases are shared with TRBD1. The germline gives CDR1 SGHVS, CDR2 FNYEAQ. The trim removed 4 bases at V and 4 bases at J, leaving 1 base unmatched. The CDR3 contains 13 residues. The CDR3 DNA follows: TGTGCCAGCAGCTGGGGACAGTACAATGAGCAGTTCTTC. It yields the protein CASSWGQYNEQFF.

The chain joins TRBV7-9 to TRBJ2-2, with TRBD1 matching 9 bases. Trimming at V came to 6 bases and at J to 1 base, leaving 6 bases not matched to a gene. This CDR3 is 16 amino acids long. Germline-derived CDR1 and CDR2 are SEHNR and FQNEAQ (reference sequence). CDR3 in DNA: TGTGCCAGCAGTCCAGGACAGGGGTTGAACACCGGGGAGCTGTTTTTT. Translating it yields CASSPGQGLNTGELFF.

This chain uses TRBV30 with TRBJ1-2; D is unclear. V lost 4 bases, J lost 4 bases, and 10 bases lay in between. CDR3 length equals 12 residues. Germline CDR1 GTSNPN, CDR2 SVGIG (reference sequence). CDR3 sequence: CAWTIGSYGYTF. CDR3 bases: TGTGCCTGGACTATAGGGAGCTATGGCTACACCTTC.

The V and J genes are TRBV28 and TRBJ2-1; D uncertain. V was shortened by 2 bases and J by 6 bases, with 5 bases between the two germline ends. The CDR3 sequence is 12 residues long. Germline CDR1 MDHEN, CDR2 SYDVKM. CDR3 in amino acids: CASSLQTNEQFF. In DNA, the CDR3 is TGTGCCAGCAGTTTACAGACCAATGAGCAGTTCTTC.

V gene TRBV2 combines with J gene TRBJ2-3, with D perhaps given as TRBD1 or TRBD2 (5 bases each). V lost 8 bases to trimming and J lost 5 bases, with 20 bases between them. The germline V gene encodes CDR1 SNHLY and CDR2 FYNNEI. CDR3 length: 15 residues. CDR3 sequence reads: CASPTGTAAQDTQYF. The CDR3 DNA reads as TGTGCCAGCCCTACCGGGACGGCTGCACAAGATACGCAGTATTTT.

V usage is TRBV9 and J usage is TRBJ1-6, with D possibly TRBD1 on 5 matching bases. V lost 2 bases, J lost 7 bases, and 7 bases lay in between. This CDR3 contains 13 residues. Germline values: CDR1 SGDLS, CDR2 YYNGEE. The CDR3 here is CASSVTANSPLHF. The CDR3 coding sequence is TGTGCCAGCAGCGTGACAGCAAATTCACCCCTCCACTTT.

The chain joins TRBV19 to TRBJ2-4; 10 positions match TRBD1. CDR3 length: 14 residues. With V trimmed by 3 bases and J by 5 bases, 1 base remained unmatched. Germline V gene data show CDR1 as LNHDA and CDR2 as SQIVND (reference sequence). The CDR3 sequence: CASSIGTGENIQYF. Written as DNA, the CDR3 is TGTGCCAGTAGTATCGGGACAGGGGAAAACATTCAGTACTTC. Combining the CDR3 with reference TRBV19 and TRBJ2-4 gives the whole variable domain DGGITQSPKYLFRKEGQNVTLSCEQNLNHDAMYWYRQDPGQGLRLIYYSQIVNDFQKGDIAEGYSVSREKKESFPLTVTSAQKNPTAFYLCASSIGTGENIQYFGAGTRLSVL.

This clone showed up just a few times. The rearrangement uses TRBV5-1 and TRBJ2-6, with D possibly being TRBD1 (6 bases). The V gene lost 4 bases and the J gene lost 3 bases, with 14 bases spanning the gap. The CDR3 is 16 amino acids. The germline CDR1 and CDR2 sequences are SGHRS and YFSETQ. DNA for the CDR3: TGCGCCAGCAGCACTAATACAGGGAGTGGGGCCAACGTCCTGACTTTC. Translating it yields CASSTNTGSGANVLTF. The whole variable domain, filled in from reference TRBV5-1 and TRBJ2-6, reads KAGVTQTPRYLIKTRGQQVTLSCSPISGHRSVSWYQQTPGQGLQFLFEYFSETQRNKGNFPGRFSGRQFSNSRSEMNVSTLELGDSALYLCASSTNTGSGANVLTFGAGSRLTVL.

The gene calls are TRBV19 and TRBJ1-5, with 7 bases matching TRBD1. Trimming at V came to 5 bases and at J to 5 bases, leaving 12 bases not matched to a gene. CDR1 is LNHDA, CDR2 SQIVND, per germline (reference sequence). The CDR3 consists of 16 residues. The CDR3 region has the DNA TGTGCCAGTAGTGCCGGGACAGAATTGGGCGATCAGCCCCAGCATTTT. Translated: CASSAGTELGDQPQHF.

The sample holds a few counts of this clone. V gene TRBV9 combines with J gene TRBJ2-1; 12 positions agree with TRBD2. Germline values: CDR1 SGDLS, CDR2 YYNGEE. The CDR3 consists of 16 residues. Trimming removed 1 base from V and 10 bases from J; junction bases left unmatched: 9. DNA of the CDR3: TGTGCCAGCAGCGTAACATTCCTAGCGGGGGGGCGAGAGCAGTTCTTC. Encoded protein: CASSVTFLAGGREQFF.

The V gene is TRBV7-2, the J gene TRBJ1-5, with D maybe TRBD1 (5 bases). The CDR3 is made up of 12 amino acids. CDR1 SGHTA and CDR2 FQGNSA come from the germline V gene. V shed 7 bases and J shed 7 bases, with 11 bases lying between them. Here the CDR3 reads CASKQGEQPQHF. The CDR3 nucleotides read TGTGCCAGCAAGCAAGGGGAACAGCCCCAGCATTTT.

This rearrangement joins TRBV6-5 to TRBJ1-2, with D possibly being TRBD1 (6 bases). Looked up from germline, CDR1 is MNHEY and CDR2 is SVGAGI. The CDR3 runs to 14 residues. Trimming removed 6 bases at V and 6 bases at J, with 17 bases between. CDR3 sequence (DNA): TGTGCCAGCAGGGCGACAGGAAATGAGGATGGCTACACCTTC. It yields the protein CASRATGNEDGYTF.

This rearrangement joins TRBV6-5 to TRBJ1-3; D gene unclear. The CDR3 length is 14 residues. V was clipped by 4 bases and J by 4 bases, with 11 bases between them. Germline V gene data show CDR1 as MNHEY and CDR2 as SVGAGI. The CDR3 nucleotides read TGTGCCAGCAGTTCGCTGTTAACGGGAAACACCATATATTTT. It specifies CASSSLLTGNTIYF.

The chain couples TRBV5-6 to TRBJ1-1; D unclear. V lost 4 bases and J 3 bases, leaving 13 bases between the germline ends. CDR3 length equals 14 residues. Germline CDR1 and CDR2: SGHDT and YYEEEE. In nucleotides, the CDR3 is TGTGCCAGCAGCCAACCCGGTGGGGACACTGAAGCTTTCTTT. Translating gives CASSQPGGDTEAFF.

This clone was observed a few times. CDR3 coding DNA: TGTGCCAGCAGCTTAGCGATGGGGACAGGCGGTCGGGGCAATGAGCAGTTCTTC. The encoded protein is CASSLAMGTGGRGNEQFF. This sequence joins TRBV7-2 and TRBJ2-1, with 8 bases identical to TRBD1. With V trimmed by 0 bases and J by 6 bases, 13 bases remained unmatched. The CDR3 consists of 18 residues. Germline CDR1 reads SGHTA; CDR2 reads FQGNSA. Drawing the rest from reference TRBV7-2 and TRBJ2-1, the complete variable domain is GAGVSQSPSNKVTEKGKDVELRCDPISGHTALYWYRQSLGQGLEFLIYFQGNSAPDKSGLPSDRFSAERTGGSVSTLTIQRTQQEDSAVYLCASSLAMGTGGRGNEQFFGPGTRLTVL.